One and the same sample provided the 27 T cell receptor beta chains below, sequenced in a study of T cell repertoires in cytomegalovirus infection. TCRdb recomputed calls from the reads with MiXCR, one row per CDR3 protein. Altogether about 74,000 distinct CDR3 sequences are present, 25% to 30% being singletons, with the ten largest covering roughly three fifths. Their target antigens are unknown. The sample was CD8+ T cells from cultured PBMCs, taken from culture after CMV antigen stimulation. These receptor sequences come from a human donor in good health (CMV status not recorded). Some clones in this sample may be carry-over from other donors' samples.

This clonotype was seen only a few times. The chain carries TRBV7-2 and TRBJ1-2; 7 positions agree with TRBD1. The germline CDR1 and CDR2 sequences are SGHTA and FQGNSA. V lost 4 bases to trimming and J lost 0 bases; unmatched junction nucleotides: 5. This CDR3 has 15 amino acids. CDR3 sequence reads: CASSSDRVANYGYTF. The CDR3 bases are TGTGCCAGCAGCTCCGACAGGGTAGCTAACTATGGCTACACCTTC.

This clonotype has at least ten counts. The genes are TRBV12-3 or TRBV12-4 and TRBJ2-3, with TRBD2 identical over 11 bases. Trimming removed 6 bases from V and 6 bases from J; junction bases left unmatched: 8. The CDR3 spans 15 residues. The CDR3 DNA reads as TGTGCCAGCAGCTTACTAGCGGGGGTTGGGGATACGCAGTATTTT. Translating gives CASSLLAGVGDTQYF.

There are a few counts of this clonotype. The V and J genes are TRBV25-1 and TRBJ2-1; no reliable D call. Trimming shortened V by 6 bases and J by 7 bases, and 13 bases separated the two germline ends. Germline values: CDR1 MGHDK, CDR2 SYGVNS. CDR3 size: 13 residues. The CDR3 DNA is TGTGCCAGCAGGAATGGGTGGGGTAATGAGCAGTTCTTC. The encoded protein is CASRNGWGNEQFF.

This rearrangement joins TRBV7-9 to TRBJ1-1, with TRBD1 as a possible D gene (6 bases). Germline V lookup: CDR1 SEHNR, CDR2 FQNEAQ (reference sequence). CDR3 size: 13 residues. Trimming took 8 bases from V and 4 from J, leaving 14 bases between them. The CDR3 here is CASFQGGGTEAFF. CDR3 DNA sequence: TGTGCCAGCTTCCAAGGGGGAGGCACTGAAGCTTTCTTT.

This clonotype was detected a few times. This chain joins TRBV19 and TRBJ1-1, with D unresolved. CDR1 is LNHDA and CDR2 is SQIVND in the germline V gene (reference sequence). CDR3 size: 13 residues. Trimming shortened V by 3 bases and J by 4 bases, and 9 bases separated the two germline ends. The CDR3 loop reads CASSIGGPTEAFF. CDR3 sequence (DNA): TGTGCCAGTAGTATCGGAGGCCCCACTGAAGCTTTCTTT.

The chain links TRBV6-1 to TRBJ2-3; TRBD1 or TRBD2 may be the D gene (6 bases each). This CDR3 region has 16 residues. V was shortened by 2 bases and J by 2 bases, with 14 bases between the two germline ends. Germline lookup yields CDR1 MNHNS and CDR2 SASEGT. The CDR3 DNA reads TGTGCCAGCAGTGAATGGGGGGCCCAACCCACAGATACGCAGTATTTT. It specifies CASSEWGAQPTDTQYF.

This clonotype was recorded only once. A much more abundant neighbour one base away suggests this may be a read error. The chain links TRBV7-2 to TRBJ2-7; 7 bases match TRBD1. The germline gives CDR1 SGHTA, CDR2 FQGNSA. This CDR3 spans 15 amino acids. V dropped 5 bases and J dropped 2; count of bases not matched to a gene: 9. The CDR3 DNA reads TGTACCAGCAGCCCAGGGGGACAGAGCACCTACGAGCAGTACTTC. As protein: CTSSPGGQSTYEQYF.

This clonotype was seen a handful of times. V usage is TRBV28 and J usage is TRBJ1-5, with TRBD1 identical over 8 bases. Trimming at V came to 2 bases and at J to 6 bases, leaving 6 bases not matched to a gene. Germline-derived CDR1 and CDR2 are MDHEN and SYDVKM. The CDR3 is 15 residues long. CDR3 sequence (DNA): TGTGCCAGCAGTTTACAGGGGGCGGTAACTCAGCCCCAGCATTTT. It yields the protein CASSLQGAVTQPQHF.

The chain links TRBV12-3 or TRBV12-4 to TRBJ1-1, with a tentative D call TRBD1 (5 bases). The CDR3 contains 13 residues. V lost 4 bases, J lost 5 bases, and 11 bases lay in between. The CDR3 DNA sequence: TGTGCCAGCAGTTGGGGGACTGGGACTGAAGCTTTCTTT. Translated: CASSWGTGTEAFF.

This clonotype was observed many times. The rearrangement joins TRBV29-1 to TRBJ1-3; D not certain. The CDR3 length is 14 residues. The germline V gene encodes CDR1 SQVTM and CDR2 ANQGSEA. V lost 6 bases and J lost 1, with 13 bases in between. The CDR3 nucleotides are TGCAGCGTCGAGACCGGAATATCTGGAAACACCATATATTTT. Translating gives CSVETGISGNTIYF.

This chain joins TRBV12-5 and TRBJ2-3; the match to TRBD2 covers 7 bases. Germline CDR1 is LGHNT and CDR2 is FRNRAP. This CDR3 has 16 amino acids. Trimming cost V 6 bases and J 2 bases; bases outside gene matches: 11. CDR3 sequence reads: CASGGPGRGDTDTQYF. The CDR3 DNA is TGTGCTAGTGGCGGCCCCGGACGGGGGGACACAGATACGCAGTATTTT.

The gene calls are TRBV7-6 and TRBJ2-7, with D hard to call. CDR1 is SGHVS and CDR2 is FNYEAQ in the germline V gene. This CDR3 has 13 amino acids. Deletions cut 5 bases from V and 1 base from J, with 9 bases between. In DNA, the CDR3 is TGTGCCAGCAGCGCTCCCGGGTCCTACGAGCAGTACTTC. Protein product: CASSAPGSYEQYF.

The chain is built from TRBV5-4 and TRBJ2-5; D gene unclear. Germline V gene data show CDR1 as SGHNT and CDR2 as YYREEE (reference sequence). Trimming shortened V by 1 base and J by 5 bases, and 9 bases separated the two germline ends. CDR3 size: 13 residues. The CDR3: CASSLSGSETQYF. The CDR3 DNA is TGTGCCAGCAGCTTGTCAGGTTCCGAGACCCAGTACTTC.

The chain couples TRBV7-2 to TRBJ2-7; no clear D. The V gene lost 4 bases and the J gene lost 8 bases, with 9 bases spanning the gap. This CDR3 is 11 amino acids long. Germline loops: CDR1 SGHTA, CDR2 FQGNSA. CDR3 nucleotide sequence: TGTGCCAGCAGCTCAACATACAAGCAGTACTTC. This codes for CASSSTYKQYF.

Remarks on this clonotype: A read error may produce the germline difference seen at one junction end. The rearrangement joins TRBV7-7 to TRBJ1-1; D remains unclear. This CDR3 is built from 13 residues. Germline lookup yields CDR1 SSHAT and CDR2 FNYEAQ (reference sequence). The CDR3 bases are TGTGCTAGCAGCTTAGTTATGAACACTGAAGCTTTCTTT. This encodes CASSLVMNTEAFF.

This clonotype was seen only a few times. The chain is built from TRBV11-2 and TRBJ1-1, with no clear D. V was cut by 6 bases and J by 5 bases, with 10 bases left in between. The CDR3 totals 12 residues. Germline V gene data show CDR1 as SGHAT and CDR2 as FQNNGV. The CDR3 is CASRLLGTEAFF. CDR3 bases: TGTGCCAGCAGGCTTCTGGGGACTGAAGCTTTCTTT. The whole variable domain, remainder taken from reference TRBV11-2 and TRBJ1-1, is EAGVAQSPRYKIIEKRQSVAFWCNPISGHATLYWYQQILGQGPKLLIQFQNNGVVDDSQLPKDRFSAERLKGVDSTLKIQPAKLEDSAVYLCASRLLGTEAFFGQGTRLTVV.

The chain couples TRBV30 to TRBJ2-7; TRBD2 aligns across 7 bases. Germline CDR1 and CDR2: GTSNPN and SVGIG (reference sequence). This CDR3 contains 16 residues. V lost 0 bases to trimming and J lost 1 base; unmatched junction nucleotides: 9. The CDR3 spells CAWSVGGRFGSYEQYF. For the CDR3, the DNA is TGTGCCTGGAGTGTGGGCGGGAGATTCGGATCCTACGAGCAGTACTTC.

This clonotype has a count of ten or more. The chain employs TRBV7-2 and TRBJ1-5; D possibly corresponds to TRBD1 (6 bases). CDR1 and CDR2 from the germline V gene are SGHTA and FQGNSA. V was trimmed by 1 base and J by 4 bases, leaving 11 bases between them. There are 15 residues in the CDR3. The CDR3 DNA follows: TGTGCCAGCAGCTTAGGGGGAGGGGGAAATCAGCCCCAGCATTTT. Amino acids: CASSLGGGGNQPQHF.

The CDR3 sequence: CSAKGYGGVNEQFF. CDR3 in DNA: TGCAGTGCTAAAGGTTACGGGGGAGTTAATGAGCAGTTCTTC. The rearrangement uses TRBV20-1 and TRBJ2-1; possible D gene TRBD2, 6 bases. V was pared by 4 bases and J by 7 bases, with 17 bases between. From germline, CDR1 is DFQATT and CDR2 SNEGSKA (reference sequence). CDR3 length equals 14 residues.

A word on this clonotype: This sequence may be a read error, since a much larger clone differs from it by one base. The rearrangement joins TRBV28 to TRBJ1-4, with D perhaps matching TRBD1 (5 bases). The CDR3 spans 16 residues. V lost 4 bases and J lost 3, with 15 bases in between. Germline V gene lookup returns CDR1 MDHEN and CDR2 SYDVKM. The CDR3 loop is CASSSARQNPNEKLFF. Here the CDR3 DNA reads TGTGCCAGCAGTTCCGCCAGACAGAACCCTAATGAAAAACTGTTTTTT. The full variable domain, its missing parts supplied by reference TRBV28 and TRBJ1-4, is DVKVTQSSRYLVKRTGEKVFLECVQDMDHENMFWYRQDPGLGLRLIYFSYDVKMKEKGDIPEGYSVSREKKERFSLILESASTNQTSMYLCASSSARQNPNEKLFFGSGTQLSVL.

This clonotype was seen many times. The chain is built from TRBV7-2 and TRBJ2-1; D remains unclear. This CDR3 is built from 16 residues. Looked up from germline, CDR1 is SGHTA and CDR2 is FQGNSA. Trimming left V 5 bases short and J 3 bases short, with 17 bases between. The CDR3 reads CASSPDGVPGYNEQFF. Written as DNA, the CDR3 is TGTGCCAGCAGCCCCGACGGAGTTCCCGGCTACAATGAGCAGTTCTTC.

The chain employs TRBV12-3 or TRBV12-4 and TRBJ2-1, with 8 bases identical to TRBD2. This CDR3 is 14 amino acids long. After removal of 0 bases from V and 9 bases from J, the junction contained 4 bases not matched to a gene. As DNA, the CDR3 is TGTGCCAGCAGTTTAGCCGGGGGGGCGACTGAGCAGTTCTTC. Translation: CASSLAGGATEQFF.

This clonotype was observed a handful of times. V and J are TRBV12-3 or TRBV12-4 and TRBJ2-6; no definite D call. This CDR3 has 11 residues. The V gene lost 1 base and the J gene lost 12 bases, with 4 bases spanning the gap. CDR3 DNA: TGTGCCAGCAGTTTAGGAGGCGTCCTGACTTTC. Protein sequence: CASSLGGVLTF.

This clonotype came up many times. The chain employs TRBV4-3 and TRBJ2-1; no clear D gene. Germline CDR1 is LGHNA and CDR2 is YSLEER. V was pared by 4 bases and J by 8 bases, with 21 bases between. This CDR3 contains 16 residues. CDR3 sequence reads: CASSPPAVESIDEQFF. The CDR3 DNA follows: TGCGCCAGCAGCCCCCCGGCGGTAGAGTCCATCGATGAGCAGTTCTTC.

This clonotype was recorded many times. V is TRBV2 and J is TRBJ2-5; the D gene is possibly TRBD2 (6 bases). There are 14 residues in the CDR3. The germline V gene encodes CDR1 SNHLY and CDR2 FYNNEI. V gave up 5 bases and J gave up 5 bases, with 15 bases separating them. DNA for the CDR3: TGTGCCAGCAGTTGGACGGGGGATGGGGAGACCCAGTACTTC. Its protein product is CASSWTGDGETQYF.

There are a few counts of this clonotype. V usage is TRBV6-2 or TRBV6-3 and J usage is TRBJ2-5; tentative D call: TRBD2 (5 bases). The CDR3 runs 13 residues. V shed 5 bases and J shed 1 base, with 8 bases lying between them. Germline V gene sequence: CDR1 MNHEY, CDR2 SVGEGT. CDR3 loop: CASSPTTQETQYF. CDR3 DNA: TGTGCCAGCAGTCCGACTACCCAAGAGACCCAGTACTTC.

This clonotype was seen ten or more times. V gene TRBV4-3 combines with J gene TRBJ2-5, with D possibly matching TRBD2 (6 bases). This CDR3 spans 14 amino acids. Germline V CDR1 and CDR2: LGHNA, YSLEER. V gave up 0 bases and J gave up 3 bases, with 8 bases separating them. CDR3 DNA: TGCGCCAGCAGCCAAGATCGACTAGAAGAGACCCAGTACTTC. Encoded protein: CASSQDRLEETQYF.